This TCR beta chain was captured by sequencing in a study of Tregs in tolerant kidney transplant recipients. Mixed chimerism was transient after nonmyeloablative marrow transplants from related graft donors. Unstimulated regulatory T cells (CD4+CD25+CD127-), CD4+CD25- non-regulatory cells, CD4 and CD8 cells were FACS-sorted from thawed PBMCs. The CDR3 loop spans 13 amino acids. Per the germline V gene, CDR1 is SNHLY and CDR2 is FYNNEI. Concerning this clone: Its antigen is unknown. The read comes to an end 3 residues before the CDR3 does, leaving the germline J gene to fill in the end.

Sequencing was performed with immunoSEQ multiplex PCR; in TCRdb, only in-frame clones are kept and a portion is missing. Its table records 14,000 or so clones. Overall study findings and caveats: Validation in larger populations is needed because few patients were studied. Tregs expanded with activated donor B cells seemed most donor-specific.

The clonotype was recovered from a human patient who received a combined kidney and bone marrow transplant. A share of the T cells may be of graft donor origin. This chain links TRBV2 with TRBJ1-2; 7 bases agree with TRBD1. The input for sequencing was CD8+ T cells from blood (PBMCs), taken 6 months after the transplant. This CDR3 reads CAVPKGAYRGYTF. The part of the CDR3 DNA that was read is TGTGCCGTTCCCAAGGGGGCCTATCGAGGC.